This T cell receptor beta chain is from a study of glioma-infiltrating T cells after dendritic cell vaccination. For the study at large: Autologous tumor lysate-pulsed dendritic cell vaccination was given between about 2002 and 2013. Patients received three intradermal dendritic cell vaccine injections at biweekly intervals.

The primer mix had 60 V beta and 13 J beta primers. Data came from immunoSEQ multiplex PCR; TCRdb stores just in-frame clones and leaves some out. The table has under 70,000 clones, around 86% seen once. V lost 7 bases to trimming and J lost 1 base, with 5 bases between them. Germline CDR1 is SGHNT and CDR2 is YYREEE (reference sequence). The CDR3 totals 12 residues. PBMC sampling occurred before vaccination, two weeks after the third dose, and at progression. The source of this sequence is a human donor with glioblastoma. Source: blood, taken before dendritic cell vaccination. V is TRBV5-4 and J is TRBJ2-2, with D possibly matching TRBD2 (5 bases). The CDR3 spells CASRGNTGELFF. DNA for the CDR3: TGTGCCAGCCGGGGGAACACCGGGGAGCTGTTTTTT.